This T cell receptor (beta chain) was sequenced during a study of cytomegalovirus exposure and HLA in healthy donors. The PCR used 60 Vbeta and 13 Jbeta primers. Sequenced by immunoSEQ multiplex PCR; TCRdb stores in-frame clones only, minus some. The repertoire has 110,000 to 150,000 clones, 65% to 80% of them found once; the top ten carry about 6.5%. V was pared by 5 bases and J by 1 base, with 8 bases between. CDR1 and CDR2 from the germline V gene are GTSNPN and SVGIG (reference sequence). CDR3 size: 12 residues. Turning to this clone: Its specificity is not known.

Study-level findings and limits: For cytomegalovirus status, the classifier reportedly gave diagnoses with high specificity and sensitivity.

Sequenced: PBMCs. The sequence was obtained from a man aged 30 to 45 in good health and CMV-seronegative. This chain links TRBV30 with TRBJ1-1; maybe TRBD1 (6 bases). The CDR3 nucleotides read TGTGCCTGGGGACAGTGGAACACTGAAGCTTTCTTT. It is translated as CAWGQWNTEAFF.